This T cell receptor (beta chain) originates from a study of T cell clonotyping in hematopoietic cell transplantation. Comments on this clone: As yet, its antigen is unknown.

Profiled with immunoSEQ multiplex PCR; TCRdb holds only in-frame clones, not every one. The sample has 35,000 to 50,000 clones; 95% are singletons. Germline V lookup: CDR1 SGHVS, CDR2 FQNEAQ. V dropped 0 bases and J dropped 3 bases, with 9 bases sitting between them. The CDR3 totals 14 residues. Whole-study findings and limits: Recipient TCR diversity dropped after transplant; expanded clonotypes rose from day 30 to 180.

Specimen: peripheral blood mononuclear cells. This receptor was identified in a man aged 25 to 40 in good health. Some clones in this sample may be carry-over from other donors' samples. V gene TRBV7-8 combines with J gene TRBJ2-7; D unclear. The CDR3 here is CASSLAVWGYEQYF. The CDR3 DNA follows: TGTGCCAGCAGCTTAGCAGTCTGGGGCTACGAGCAGTACTTC.